The 4 T cell receptor beta chains below come from one sample, sequenced in a study of technical replicates of blood from a handful of donors. Using immunoSEQ multiplex PCR, the repertoire was profiled, and TCRdb retains in-frame clones only, with some absent. Among about 84,000 clones, about 92% were seen once, and the ten largest hold roughly 0.23%. Sample: T cells isolated from PBMCs. These receptors were obtained from a human donor in good health.

J is TRBJ1-5 and V is TRBV4-1, with D possibly being TRBD1 (6 bases). V was cut by 1 base and J by 5 bases, with 18 bases left in between. Germline values: CDR1 MGHRA, CDR2 YSYEKL. The CDR3 consists of 17 residues. CDR3 in DNA: TGCGCCAGCAGCCAAGGGCGGTTCGAACAGGGTTATCAGCCCCAGCATTTT. Amino acid sequence: CASSQGRFEQGYQPQHF.

The rearrangement joins TRBV5-1 to TRBJ1-1; D may be TRBD1 (6 bases). CDR1 and CDR2 from the germline V gene are SGHRS and YFSETQ. The CDR3 is 15 amino acids. V was trimmed by 0 bases and J by 3 bases, leaving 12 bases between them. DNA for the CDR3: TGCGCCAGCAGCTTGGCCGGGGGGGCCCACACTGAAGCTTTCTTT. Translation gives CASSLAGGAHTEAFF.

The rearrangement uses TRBV11-2 and TRBJ2-7; 9 nucleotides align to TRBD2. Germline CDR1 reads SGHAT; CDR2 reads FQNNGV. The CDR3 covers 17 residues. V was pared by 2 bases and J by 2 bases, with 10 bases of the junction left unmatched. CDR3 amino acids: CASSLRGGSGGTYEQYF. In DNA, the CDR3 is TGTGCCAGCAGCTTACGCGGAGGTAGCGGGGGCACCTACGAGCAGTACTTC.

The V gene is TRBV19, the J gene TRBJ2-7; 10 nucleotides agree with TRBD2. The CDR3 is 14 residues long. CDR1 is LNHDA, CDR2 SQIVND, per germline (reference sequence). V gave up 11 bases and J gave up 1 base; unmatched junction bases: 8. CDR3: CAASSGSHSYEQYF. Written as DNA, the CDR3 is TGTGCCGCGTCTAGCGGGAGCCATTCCTACGAGCAGTACTTC.